Below, one T cell receptor beta chain is given with its context. Its antigen remains undetermined. No base qualities exist here, and no much larger clone lies one base off it. The immunoSEQ Assay was used to sequence TCRbeta CDR3 regions. After extraction, genomic DNA underwent amplification by bias-controlled multiplex PCR, followed by high-throughput sequencing. The paper's processing steps were these. To quantify the absolute abundance of each unique TCRbeta CDR3 region, sequences were collapsed and filtered. Usable DNA was measured by amplifying reference genes present in all nucleated cells, and TCRbeta template counts were normalized to that usable DNA to estimate T cell fraction. Repertoire TCRs were annotated as SARS-CoV-2-specific by exact matching of V gene, CDR3 amino acid sequence and J gene to a known reactive TCR set. MIRA supplied the reference SARS-CoV-2 TCR set, which was filtered for enrichment in COVID-19-positive ImmuneCODE repertoires so that public or cross-reactive TCRs were removed. Using the MIRA antigens, annotated TCRs were further analysed by specific ORF or by position within an ORF. Depth was the summed frequency of annotated unique rearrangements, while breadth was defined as annotated unique rearrangements over total unique productive rearrangements. Group comparisons of TCR breadth used two-sided Wilcoxon rank-sum tests. In TCRdb, the immuneACCESS table is reduced to in-frame sequences with V and J assigned. These tables do not hold every clone; where another copy was compared, an unresolved V gene accounts for under half, and the others remain unexplained. That table supplies the V and J calls and clone size; D and trimming were determined from the DNA. Across this sample there are approximately 400,000 clones, with roughly 81% seen only once. 3.3% of the sample comes from the top ten.

The sample's treatment or condition label is to be understood as: about 20 received Ad26.COV2.S at low or high dose, single or two shots; 5 received placebo; per-sample allocation not given. Repertoires of vaccine and placebo recipients were sequenced from samples collected on day 63 after the first injection. Cohort 1b enrolled 20 to 30 adults aged 18-55 years at a single site in Boston, USA, between 29 July and 7 August 2020. Ad26.COV2.S was a replication-incompetent adenovirus type 26 vector that expressed a prefusion-stabilized SARS-CoV-2 spike protein derived from the original Wuhan strain. The data are from a study of Ad26.COV2.S vaccination and SARS-CoV-2 variants (dated by TCRdb to the early 2020s). At the level of the whole study: Vaccine-arm donors were drawn from COV1001, a multicentre, randomized, double-blind, placebo-controlled phase I-IIa trial of Ad26.COV2.S in healthy adults. Ad26.COV2.S was administered intramuscularly at a dose of 5x10^10 or 1x10^11 viral particles, either as one shot or as two shots given 56 days apart. The specificity and breadth of SARS-CoV-2-reactive T cell receptors after Ad26.COV2.S vaccination were assessed by TCRbeta repertoire sequencing. A total of roughly 32 samples were included in the TCR-sequenced set, comprising around 19 Ad26.COV2.S vaccine recipients, 5 placebo recipients and 8 SARS-CoV-2 convalescent individuals. Participants in the trial were split at random into five groups of five each, receiving low-dose or high-dose Ad26.COV2.S once or twice, or else placebo on both occasions. Investigators remained blinded to trial group allocation during experiments and outcome assessment. What the authors observed across the whole study: Vaccine and placebo recipients had comparable non-spike TCR breadth, which fits with the vaccine containing only spike. Spike-specific TCR breadth was higher in Ad26.COV2.S recipients than in placebo recipients (P = 0.0014). It was noted by the authors that total T cell responses may have been underestimated by the TCR breadth and depth analyses. Comparing responses between vaccine doses or regimens was not something the study was powered to do. Substantial breadth of spike-specific CD8+ and CD4+ T cell responses was reported after vaccination.

From a lookup of the germline V gene, CDR1 and CDR2 are LGHNA and YSLEER. V is trimmed back by 0 bases and J by 2 bases, and the junction contains 7 bases that no gene match accounts for. The CDR3 runs 16 amino acids, cysteine and phenylalanine included. Only the CDR3 DNA is retained, 48 bases long and in frame from the first base. This sequence was found in a person between 18 and 60 years old who received the Ad26.COV2.S COVID-19 vaccine or a placebo. The V and J genes are TRBV4-3 and TRBJ2-7, with 7 junctional bases fitting TRBD2. Material: peripheral blood, obtained in a trial of Ad26.COV2.S vaccine versus placebo. The CDR3 amino acid sequence is: CASSQDPGLSPYEQYF. The DNA is as follows: TGCGCCAGCAGCCAAGATCCGGGACTATCCCCCTACGAGCAGTACTTC.